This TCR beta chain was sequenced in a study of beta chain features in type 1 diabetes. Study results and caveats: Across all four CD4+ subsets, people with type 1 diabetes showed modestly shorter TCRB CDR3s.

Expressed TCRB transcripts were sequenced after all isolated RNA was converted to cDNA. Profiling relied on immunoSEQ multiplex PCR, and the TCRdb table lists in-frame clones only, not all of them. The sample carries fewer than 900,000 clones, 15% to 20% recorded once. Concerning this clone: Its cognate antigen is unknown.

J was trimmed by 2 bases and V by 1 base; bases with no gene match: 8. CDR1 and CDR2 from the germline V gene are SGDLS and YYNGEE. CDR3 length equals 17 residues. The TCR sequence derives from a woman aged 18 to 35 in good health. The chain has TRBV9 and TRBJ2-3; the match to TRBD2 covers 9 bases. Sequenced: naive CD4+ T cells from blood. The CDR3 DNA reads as TGTGCCAGCAGCGTAAACCCGGGACTAGCTTCCACAGATACGCAGTATTTT. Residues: CASSVNPGLASTDTQYF. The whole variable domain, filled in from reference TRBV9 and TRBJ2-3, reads DSGVTQTPKHLITATGQRVTLRCSPRSGDLSVYWYQQSLDQGLQFLIQYYNGEERAKGNILERFSAQQFPDLHSELNLSSLELGDSALYFCASSVNPGLASTDTQYFGPGTRLTVL.